This T cell receptor beta chain comes out of a study of response to subunit inactivated influenza vaccine. Study observations and caveats: Only a handful of new T cells, the authors suggested, are recruited with each seasonal influenza vaccination.

This clonotype occurred a few times. Antigen: not known. Each CDR3 protein is one row after TCRdb ran MiXCR on the RT-PCR reads. The sample lists around 500,000 distinct CDR3 sequences, roughly 11% occurring once. Material: PBMCs from blood, obtained 40 to 50 days after vaccination. This TCR derives from a man aged 50 to 59 who received an inactivated influenza vaccine.

CDR3 amino acids: CSVEEDRASGANVLTF. In DNA form, the CDR3 reads TGCAGCGTTGAAGAGGACAGGGCGTCTGGGGCCAACGTCCTGACTTTC. The chain couples TRBV29-1 to TRBJ2-6; 8 positions agree with TRBD1. The J segment lost 1 base and the V segment lost 0 bases, leaving 2 bases of the junction unmatched. Germline V gene sequence: CDR1 SQVTM, CDR2 ANQGSEA. This CDR3 is built from 16 residues.